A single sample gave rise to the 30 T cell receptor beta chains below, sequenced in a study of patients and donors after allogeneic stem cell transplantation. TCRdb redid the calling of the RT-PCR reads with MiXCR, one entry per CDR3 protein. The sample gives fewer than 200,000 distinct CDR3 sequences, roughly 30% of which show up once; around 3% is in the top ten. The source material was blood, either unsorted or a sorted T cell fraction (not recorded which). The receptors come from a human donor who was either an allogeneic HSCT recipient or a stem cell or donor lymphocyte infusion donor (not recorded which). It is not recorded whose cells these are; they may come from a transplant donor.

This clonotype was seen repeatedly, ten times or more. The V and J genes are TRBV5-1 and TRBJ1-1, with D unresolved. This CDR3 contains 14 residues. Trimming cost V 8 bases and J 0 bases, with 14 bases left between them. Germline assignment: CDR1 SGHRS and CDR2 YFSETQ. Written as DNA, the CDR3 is TGCGCCAGTTTTCAGTCAGACATGAACACTGAAGCTTTCTTT. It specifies CASFQSDMNTEAFF.

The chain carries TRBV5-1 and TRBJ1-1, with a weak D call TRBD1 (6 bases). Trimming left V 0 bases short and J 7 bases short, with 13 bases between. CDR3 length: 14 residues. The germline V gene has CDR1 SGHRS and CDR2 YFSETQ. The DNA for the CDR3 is TGCGCCAGCAGCTTGGAGGGCCAGGGGAGTGAAGCTTTCTTT. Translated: CASSLEGQGSEAFF.

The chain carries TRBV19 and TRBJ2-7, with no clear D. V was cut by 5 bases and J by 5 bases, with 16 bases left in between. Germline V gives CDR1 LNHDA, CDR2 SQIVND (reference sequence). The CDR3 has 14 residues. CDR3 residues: CASSPSPSYHEQYF. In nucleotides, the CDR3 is TGTGCCAGTAGTCCGTCCCCTAGTTACCACGAGCAGTACTTC.

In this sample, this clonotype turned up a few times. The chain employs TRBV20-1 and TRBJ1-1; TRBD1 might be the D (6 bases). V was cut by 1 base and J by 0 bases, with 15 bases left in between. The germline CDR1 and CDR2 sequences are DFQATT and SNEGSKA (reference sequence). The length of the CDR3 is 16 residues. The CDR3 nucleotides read TGCAGTGCTAGAGGGGCTGGGGGGCCCATGAACACTGAAGCTTTCTTT. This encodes CSARGAGGPMNTEAFF.

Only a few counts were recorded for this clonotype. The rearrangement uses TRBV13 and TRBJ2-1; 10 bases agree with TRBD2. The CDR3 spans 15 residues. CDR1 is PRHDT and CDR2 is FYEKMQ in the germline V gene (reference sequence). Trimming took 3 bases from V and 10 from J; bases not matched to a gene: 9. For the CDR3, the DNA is TGTGCCAGCAGCTTCATAGCGGGAGGCGAAGAGGAGCAGTTCTTC. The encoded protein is CASSFIAGGEEEQFF.

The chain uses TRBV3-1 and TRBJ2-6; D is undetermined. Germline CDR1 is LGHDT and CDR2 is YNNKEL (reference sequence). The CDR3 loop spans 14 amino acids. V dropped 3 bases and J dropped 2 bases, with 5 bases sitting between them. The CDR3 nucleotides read TGTGCCAGCAGCCAGGGAACTGGGGCCAACGTCCTGACTTTC. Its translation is CASSQGTGANVLTF.

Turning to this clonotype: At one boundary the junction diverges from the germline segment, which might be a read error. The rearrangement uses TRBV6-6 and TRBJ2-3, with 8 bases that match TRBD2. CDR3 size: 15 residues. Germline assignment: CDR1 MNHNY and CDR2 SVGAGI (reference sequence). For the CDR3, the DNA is TGTGCCACCAGTACCTCCAGCGGGAGTCAAGATACGCAGTATTTT. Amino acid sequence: CATSTSSGSQDTQYF.

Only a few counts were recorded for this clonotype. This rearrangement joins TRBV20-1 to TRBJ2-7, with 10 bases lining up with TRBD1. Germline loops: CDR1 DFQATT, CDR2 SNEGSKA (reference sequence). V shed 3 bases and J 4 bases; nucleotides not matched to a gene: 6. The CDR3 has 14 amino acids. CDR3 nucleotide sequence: TGCAGTGCTAGCGATCGGGACAGGGGATACGAGCAGTACTTC. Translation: CSASDRDRGYEQYF.

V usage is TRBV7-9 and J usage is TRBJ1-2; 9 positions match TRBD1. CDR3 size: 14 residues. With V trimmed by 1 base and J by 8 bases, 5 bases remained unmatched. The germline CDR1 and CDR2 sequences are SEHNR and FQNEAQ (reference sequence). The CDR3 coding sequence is TGTGCCAGCAGCTTAGAGACAGGGGGAGAAGGCTACACCTTC. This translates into CASSLETGGEGYTF.

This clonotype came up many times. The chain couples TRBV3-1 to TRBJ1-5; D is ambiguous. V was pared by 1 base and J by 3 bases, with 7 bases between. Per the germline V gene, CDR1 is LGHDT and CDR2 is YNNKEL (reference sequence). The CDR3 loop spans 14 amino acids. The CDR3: CASSQGPHNQPQHF. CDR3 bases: TGTGCCAGCAGCCAAGGACCCCACAATCAGCCCCAGCATTTT.

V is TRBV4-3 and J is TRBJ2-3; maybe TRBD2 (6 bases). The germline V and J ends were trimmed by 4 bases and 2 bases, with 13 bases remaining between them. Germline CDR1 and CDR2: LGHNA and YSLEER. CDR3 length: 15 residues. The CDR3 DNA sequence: TGCGCCAGCAGCCCCGGGGCGGGGCTCACAGATACGCAGTATTTT. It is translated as CASSPGAGLTDTQYF.

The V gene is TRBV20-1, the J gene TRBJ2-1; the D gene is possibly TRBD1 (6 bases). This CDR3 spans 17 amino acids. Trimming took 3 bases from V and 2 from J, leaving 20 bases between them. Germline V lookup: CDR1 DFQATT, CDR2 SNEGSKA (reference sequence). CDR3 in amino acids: CSASYLSRDIPYNEQFF. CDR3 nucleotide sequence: TGCAGTGCTAGTTATCTATCACGGGACATACCCTACAATGAGCAGTTCTTC.

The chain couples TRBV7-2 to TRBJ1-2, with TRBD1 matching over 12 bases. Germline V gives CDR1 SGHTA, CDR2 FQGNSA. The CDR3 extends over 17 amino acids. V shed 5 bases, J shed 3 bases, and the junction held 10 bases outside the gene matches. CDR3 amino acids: CASSHRDRGLSDYGYTF. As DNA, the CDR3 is TGTGCCAGCAGCCACCGGGACAGGGGGCTTTCGGACTATGGCTACACCTTC.

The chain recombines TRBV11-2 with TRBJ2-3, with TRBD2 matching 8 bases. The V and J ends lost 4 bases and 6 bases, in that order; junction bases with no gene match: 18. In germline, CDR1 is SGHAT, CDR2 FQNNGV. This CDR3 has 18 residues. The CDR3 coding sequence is TGTGCCAGCAGCTCCCATCCCGCGCGGGAGGATTGGGGGGATACGCAGTATTTT. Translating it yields CASSSHPAREDWGDTQYF.

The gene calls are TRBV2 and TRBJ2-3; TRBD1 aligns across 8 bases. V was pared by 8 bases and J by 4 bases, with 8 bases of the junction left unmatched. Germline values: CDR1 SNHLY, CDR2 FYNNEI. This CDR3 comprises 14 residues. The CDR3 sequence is CASGKDRAADTQYF. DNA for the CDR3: TGTGCCAGCGGAAAGGACAGGGCGGCAGATACGCAGTATTTT.

CDR3 in DNA: TGCAGTGCTAGAGACCCCCGACAGGGGACGGACACTGAAGCTTTCTTT. Encoded protein: CSARDPRQGTDTEAFF. The chain joins TRBV20-1 to TRBJ1-1, with 8 bases identical to TRBD1. CDR1 is DFQATT, CDR2 SNEGSKA, per germline (reference sequence). This CDR3 comprises 16 residues. The ends lost 0 bases at V and 3 bases at J; junction bases unmatched: 9.

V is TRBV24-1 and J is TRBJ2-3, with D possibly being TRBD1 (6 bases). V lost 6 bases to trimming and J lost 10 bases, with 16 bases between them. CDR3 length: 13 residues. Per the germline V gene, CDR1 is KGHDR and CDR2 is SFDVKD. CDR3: CATSPMSGDPQYF. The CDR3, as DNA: TGTGCCACCAGTCCGATGTCAGGGGATCCGCAGTATTTT.

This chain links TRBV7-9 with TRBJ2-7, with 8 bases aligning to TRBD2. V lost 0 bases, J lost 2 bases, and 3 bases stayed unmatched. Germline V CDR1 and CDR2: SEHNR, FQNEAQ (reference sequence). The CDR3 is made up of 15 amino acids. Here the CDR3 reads CASSLAPAGAYEQYF. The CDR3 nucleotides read TGTGCCAGCAGCTTAGCGCCAGCGGGGGCCTACGAGCAGTACTTC.

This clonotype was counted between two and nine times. The CDR3 loop is CSVDNRGDTEAFF. As DNA, the CDR3 is TGCAGCGTTGATAACAGGGGGGACACTGAAGCTTTCTTT. V usage is TRBV29-1 and J usage is TRBJ1-1; 8 bases agree with TRBD1. The CDR3 has 13 amino acids. Germline CDR1 and CDR2: SQVTM and ANQGSEA. The junction had 3 bases not matched to a gene; V was cut back by 3 bases and J by 3 bases.

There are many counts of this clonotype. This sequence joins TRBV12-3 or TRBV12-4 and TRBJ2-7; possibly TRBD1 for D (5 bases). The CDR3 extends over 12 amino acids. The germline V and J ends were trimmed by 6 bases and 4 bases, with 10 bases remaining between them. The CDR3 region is CASSPDSYEQYF. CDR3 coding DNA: TGTGCCAGCAGCCCCGACAGTTACGAGCAGTACTTC.

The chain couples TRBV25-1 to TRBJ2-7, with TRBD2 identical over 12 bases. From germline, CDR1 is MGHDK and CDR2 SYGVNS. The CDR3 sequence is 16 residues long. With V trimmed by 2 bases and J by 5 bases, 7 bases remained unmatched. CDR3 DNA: TGTGCCAGCAGTGAACTCAGGACTAGCGGGACAAACGAGCAGTACTTC. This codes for CASSELRTSGTNEQYF.

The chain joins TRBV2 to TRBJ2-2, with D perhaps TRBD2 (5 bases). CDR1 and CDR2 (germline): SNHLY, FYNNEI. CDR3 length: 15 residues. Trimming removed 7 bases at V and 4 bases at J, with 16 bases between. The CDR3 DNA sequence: TGTGCCAGCAAACGGCTAGCCGGAGCCACCGGGGAGCTGTTTTTT. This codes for CASKRLAGATGELFF.

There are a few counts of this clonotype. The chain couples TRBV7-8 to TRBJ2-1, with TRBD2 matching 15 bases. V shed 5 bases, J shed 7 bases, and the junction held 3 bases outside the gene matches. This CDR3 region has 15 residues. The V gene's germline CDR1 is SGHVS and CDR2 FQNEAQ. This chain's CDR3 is CASSRGLAGGNEQFF. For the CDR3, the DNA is TGTGCCAGCAGCCGGGGACTAGCGGGAGGTAATGAGCAGTTCTTC.

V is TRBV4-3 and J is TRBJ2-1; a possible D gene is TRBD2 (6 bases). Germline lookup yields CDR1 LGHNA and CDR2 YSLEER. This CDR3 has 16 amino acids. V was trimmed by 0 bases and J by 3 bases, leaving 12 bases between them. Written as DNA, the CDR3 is TGCGCCAGCAGCCAAGATTTGGGACTCCGCTACAATGAGCAGTTCTTC. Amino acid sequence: CASSQDLGLRYNEQFF.

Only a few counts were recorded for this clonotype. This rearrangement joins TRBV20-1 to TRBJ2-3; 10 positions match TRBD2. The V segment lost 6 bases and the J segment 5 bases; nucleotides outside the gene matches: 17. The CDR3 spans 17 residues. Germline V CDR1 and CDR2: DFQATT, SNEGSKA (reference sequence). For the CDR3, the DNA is TGCAGTGCCTATGGGCTAGCGGGAGAATTCACCGGAGATACGCAGTATTTT. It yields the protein CSAYGLAGEFTGDTQYF.

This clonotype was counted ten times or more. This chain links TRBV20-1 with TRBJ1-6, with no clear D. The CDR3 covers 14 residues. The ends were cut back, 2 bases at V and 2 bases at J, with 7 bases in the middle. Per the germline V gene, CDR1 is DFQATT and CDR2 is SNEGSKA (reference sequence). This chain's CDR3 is CSARRPAYNSPLHF. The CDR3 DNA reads TGCAGTGCTAGAAGACCGGCCTATAATTCACCCCTCCACTTT.

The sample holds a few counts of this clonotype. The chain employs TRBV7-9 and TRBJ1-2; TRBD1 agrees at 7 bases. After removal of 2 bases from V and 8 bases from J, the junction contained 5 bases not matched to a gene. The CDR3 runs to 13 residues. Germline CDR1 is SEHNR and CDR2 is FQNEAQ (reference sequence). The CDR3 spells CASSLIQGRGYTF. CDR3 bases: TGTGCCAGCAGCTTAATACAGGGGAGAGGCTACACCTTC.

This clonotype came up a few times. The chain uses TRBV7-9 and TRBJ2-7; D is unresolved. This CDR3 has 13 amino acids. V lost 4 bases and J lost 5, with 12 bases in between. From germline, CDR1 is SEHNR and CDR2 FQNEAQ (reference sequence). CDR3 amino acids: CASSYLWLDEQYF. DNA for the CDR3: TGTGCCAGCAGCTACCTGTGGCTTGACGAGCAGTACTTC. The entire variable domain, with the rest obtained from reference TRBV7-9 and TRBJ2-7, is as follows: DTGVSQNPRHKITKRGQNVTFRCDPISEHNRLYWYRQTLGQGPEFLTYFQNEAQLEKSRLLSDRFSAERPKGSFSTLEIQRTEQGDSAMYLCASSYLWLDEQYFGPGTRLTVT.

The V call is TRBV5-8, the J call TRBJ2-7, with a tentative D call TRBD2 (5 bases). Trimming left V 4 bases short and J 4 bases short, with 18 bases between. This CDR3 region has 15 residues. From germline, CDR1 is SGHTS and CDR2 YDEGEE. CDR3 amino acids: CASSLGLNPVYEQYF. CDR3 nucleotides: TGTGCCAGCAGCCTTGGACTTAATCCCGTGTACGAGCAGTACTTC.

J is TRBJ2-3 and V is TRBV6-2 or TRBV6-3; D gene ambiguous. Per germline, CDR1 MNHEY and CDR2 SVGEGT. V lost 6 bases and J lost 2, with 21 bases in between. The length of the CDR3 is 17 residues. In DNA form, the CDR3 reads TGTGCCAGCAGGCAGGCCGCCAGGAAGCAACCCACAGATACGCAGTATTTT. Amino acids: CASRQAARKQPTDTQYF.